The 2 T cell receptor beta chains presented below share a single source sample, sequenced in a study of a mutant IDH1 vaccine in newly diagnosed glioma. The time point is: week 5, during vaccination. A single vaccine dose contained 300 ug of mutant IDH1 20-mer peptide, and topical imiquimod was used with it. No antigen has been identified for these receptors. Data came from immunoSEQ multiplex PCR; TCRdb stores just in-frame clones and leaves some out. This table holds roughly 51,000 clones, roughly four fifths found once. The source was PBMCs, collected from a glioma patient whose treatment included an IDH1 peptide vaccine. Source of these receptors: a man younger than 45 with glioma.

In DNA, the CDR3 is TGTGCCAGCAGCTTGCCACAGGGGGCCATCACCGGGGAGCTGTTTTTT. It translates to CASSLPQGAITGELFF. The chain recombines TRBV5-4 with TRBJ2-2; 9 nucleotides align to TRBD1. Germline CDR1 SGHNT, CDR2 YYREEE (reference sequence). CDR3 length: 16 amino acids. Trimming removed 1 base from V and 4 bases from J; junction bases left unmatched: 5. Full variable domain (remainder filled in from reference TRBV5-4 and TRBJ2-2): ETGVTQSPTHLIKTRGQQVTLRCSSQSGHNTVSWYQQALGQGPQFIFQYYREEENGRGNFPPRFSGLQFPNYSSELNVNALELDDSALYLCASSLPQGAITGELFFGEGSRLTVL.

The J gene is TRBJ2-1, the V gene TRBV28; D ambiguous. CDR1 and CDR2 (germline): MDHEN, SYDVKM. This CDR3 region has 13 residues. V shed 3 bases and J shed 0 bases, with 3 bases lying between them. Here the CDR3 DNA reads TGTGCCAGCAGTTTTCTCTCCTACAATGAGCAGTTCTTC. Translation gives CASSFLSYNEQFF. Filled out from reference TRBV28 and TRBJ2-1, the complete variable domain reads DVKVTQSSRYLVKRTGEKVFLECVQDMDHENMFWYRQDPGLGLRLIYFSYDVKMKEKGDIPEGYSVSREKKERFSLILESASTNQTSMYLCASSFLSYNEQFFGPGTRLTVL.